The 28 T cell receptor beta chains listed next were all sequenced from one sample in a study of T cell repertoires in cytomegalovirus infection (dated by TCRdb to the late 2010s). The antigens of these receptors remain unknown. Sequencing was carried out with an Illumina HiSeq 1500. TCRdb reran the public reads through fastp at Q25 and MiXCR, keeping productive beta chains. One record per CDR3 amino acid sequence lists the most common genes and DNA. The table for this sample lists fewer than 900,000 distinct CDR3 sequences; just under 30% of them were counted only once. Roughly 14% of the sample is taken by the ten largest. The treatment or condition label, as the study defines it: in vitro stimulation with specific CMV peptide epitopes to enrich CMV-specific T cells. Sequenced here: cultured CD8+ T cells from PBMCs, sampled from culture after CMV antigen stimulation. These TCRs come from a human donor in good health (CMV status not recorded). Some clones in this sample may be carry-over from other donors' samples.

This clonotype was counted between two and nine times. The V call is TRBV2, the J call TRBJ2-7, with D perhaps given as TRBD1 or TRBD2 (5 bases each). CDR3 length: 17 residues. The germline V and J ends were trimmed by 10 bases and 0 bases, with 25 bases remaining between them. Germline V gene lookup returns CDR1 SNHLY and CDR2 FYNNEI. The CDR3 region is CAILTRDGRRSSYEQYV. CDR3 in DNA: TGTGCCATTCTCACCCGGGACGGAAGGAGGAGCTCCTACGAGCAGTACGTC.

Relative to its sample, this clonotype is medium-sized (0.01 to 0.1%). This chain uses TRBV28 with TRBJ2-7; possibly TRBD1 for D (6 bases). The germline V gene encodes CDR1 MDHEN and CDR2 SYDVKM. Trimming removed 4 bases at V and 4 bases at J, with 11 bases between. The CDR3 consists of 13 residues. CDR3 region: CASSSRGRYEQYV. In DNA form, the CDR3 reads TGTGCCAGCAGTTCCAGGGGTAGGTACGAGCAGTACGTC.

This CDR3 reads CASSHIPGQGAWGYTF. The CDR3 bases are TGTGCCAGCAGTCACATCCCGGGACAGGGGGCGTGGGGCTACACCTTC. The chain recombines TRBV27 with TRBJ1-2, with TRBD1 matching over 12 bases. The CDR3 is made up of 16 amino acids. The V gene's germline CDR1 is MNHEY and CDR2 SMNVEV (reference sequence). The trim removed 5 bases at V and 8 bases at J, leaving 12 bases unmatched.

This clonotype was counted a few times. V gene TRBV5-4 combines with J gene TRBJ1-2; maybe TRBD1 (6 bases). Between the trimmed V and J ends, which lost 1 base and 2 bases, there was a span of 15 bases. Germline CDR1 and CDR2: SGHNT and YYREEE (reference sequence). The CDR3 length is 16 residues. For the CDR3, the DNA is TGTGCCAGCAGCTTGTGGGGCCAGGGGCCAAACTATGGCTACACCTTC. It yields the protein CASSLWGQGPNYGYTF.

V gene TRBV28 combines with J gene TRBJ2-5, with TRBD2 as a possible D gene (6 bases). The length of the CDR3 is 11 residues. The V end lost 8 bases, the J end lost 5 bases, and 9 bases lay between the germline ends. Per the germline V gene, CDR1 is MDHEN and CDR2 is SYDVKM. The CDR3: CASLRGETQYF. The CDR3 DNA sequence: TGTGCCAGCTTACGGGGGGAGACCCAGTACTTC.

This clonotype was counted at least ten times. The CDR3 sequence: CASSATNRETGELFF. The CDR3 bases are TGTGCCAGCTCCGCCACCAACAGGGAGACCGGGGAGCTGTTTTTT. The gene calls are TRBV14 and TRBJ2-2, with D perhaps matching TRBD1 (6 bases). This CDR3 is built from 15 residues. Looked up from germline, CDR1 is SGHDN and CDR2 is FVKESK. V was shortened by 8 bases and J by 5 bases, with 18 bases between the two germline ends. The entire variable domain, with the rest obtained from reference TRBV14 and TRBJ2-2, is as follows: EAGVTQFPSHSVIEKGQTVTLRCDPISGHDNLYWYRRVMGKEIKFLLHFVKESKQDESGMPNNRFLAERTGGTYSTLKVQPAELEDSGVYFCASSATNRETGELFFGEGSRLTVL.

This clonotype appeared a few times. The CDR3 region has the DNA TGTGCCAGCAGTCCTTCCAGGACTAGCGGGGGCTTCCTGTACAATGAGCAGTTCTTC. It encodes CASSPSRTSGGFLYNEQFF. This chain connects TRBV6-1 to TRBJ2-1, with 13 nucleotides matching TRBD2. Germline V CDR1 and CDR2: MNHNS, SASEGT. The CDR3 is 19 amino acids. V lost 5 bases to trimming and J lost 4 bases; unmatched junction nucleotides: 14.

This clonotype was observed many times. This chain links TRBV7-8 with TRBJ2-3; TRBD2 matches 9 bases. V gave up 2 bases and J gave up 3 bases; unmatched junction bases: 6. Germline CDR1 reads SGHVS; CDR2 reads FQNEAQ. The CDR3 has 16 residues. The CDR3 DNA follows: TGTGCCAGCAGCTTAAATATAGCGGGGGTTACAGATACGCAGTATTTT. The encoded protein is CASSLNIAGVTDTQYF. Using reference TRBV7-8 and TRBJ2-3 for the parts outside the CDR3, the full variable domain is GAGVSQSPRYKVAKRGQDVALRCDPISGHVSLFWYQQALGQGPEFLTYFQNEAQLDKSGLPSDRFFAERPEGSVSTLKIQRTQQEDSAVYLCASSLNIAGVTDTQYFGPGTRLTVL.

The chain is built from TRBV6-8 and TRBJ2-1; 12 nucleotides line up with TRBD2. After removal of 6 bases from V and 6 bases from J, the junction contained 15 bases not matched to a gene. CDR3 size: 18 residues. Germline CDR1 reads MNHGY; CDR2 reads SAAAGT. Here the CDR3 reads CASSLGTSGYDPSNEQFF. Here the CDR3 DNA reads TGTGCCAGCAGCCTCGGGACTAGCGGGTACGACCCGAGCAATGAGCAGTTCTTC.

This clonotype was seen a few times. This sequence joins TRBV19 and TRBJ2-1; TRBD1 aligns across 8 bases. CDR1 and CDR2 from the germline V gene are LNHDA and SQIVND (reference sequence). The CDR3 totals 15 residues. V trimming: 3 bases; J trimming: 6 bases; junction bases outside the gene matches: 7. CDR3 nucleotides: TGTGCCAGTAGTATTGGGACAGGTTTGTCCAATGAGCAGTTCTTC. This sequence encodes CASSIGTGLSNEQFF.

This clonotype was detected a few times. This chain connects TRBV7-9 to TRBJ2-7; the D gene is possibly TRBD1 (6 bases). V was shortened by 5 bases and J by 0 bases, with 14 bases between the two germline ends. Looked up from germline, CDR1 is SEHNR and CDR2 is FQNEAQ (reference sequence). The CDR3 consists of 15 residues. The CDR3 reads CASSLWTAPSYEQYF. The CDR3 coding sequence is TGTGCCAGCAGCCTATGGACAGCCCCCTCCTACGAGCAGTACTTC.

This clonotype was seen a handful of times. This rearrangement joins TRBV19 to TRBJ1-2; TRBD1 is a possible D gene (6 bases). Per the germline V gene, CDR1 is LNHDA and CDR2 is SQIVND (reference sequence). V was trimmed by 6 bases and J by 7 bases, leaving 12 bases between them. There are 12 residues in the CDR3. CDR3 nucleotides: TGTGCCAGTAGATCGGGGGCGGTTGGCTACACCTTC. Its translation is CASRSGAVGYTF.

V gene TRBV7-2 combines with J gene TRBJ1-1, with D perhaps TRBD1 (6 bases). The germline V gene encodes CDR1 SGHTA and CDR2 FQGNSA. CDR3 length equals 14 residues. Here the CDR3 reads CVGSSGTTNTEAFF. CDR3 in DNA: TGTGTCGGCAGCTCCGGGACAACCAACACTGAAGCTTTCTTT.

The chain is built from TRBV7-2 and TRBJ2-1; D is undetermined. The CDR3 consists of 11 residues. Germline V gene data show CDR1 as SGHTA and CDR2 as FQGNSA. Trimming took 4 bases from V and 14 from J, leaving 12 bases between them. CDR3 sequence (DNA): TGTGCCAGCAGCTCCCTCGGCCCGGAGTTCTTC. Translation: CASSSLGPEFF.

This clonotype was counted only a few times. The V call is TRBV11-2, the J call TRBJ1-5; D is undetermined. This CDR3 contains 16 residues. Between the trimmed V and J ends, which lost 5 bases and 0 bases, there was a span of 14 bases. The germline CDR1 and CDR2 sequences are SGHAT and FQNNGV. The CDR3 spells CASSHSLSGSNQPQHF. As DNA, the CDR3 is TGTGCCAGCAGCCATAGCCTTTCGGGTAGCAATCAGCCCCAGCATTTT.

This clonotype occurred many times. The chain recombines TRBV28 with TRBJ2-1; maybe TRBD1 (6 bases). This CDR3 has 15 residues. Trimming took 5 bases from V and 6 from J, leaving 17 bases between them. Germline lookup yields CDR1 MDHEN and CDR2 SYDVKM. CDR3 loop: CASSPSSGQLNEQFF. The CDR3 nucleotides read TGTGCCAGCAGTCCGTCCTCCGGACAGCTCAATGAGCAGTTCTTC.

CDR3 coding DNA: TGTGCCAGCAGTTACTTCTTTGAGGTCTACAATGAGCAGTTCTTC. It translates to CASSYFFEVYNEQFF. This rearrangement joins TRBV6-2 or TRBV6-3 to TRBJ2-1, with no clear D. V shed 1 base and J shed 3 bases, with 10 bases lying between them. CDR1 MNHEY and CDR2 SVGEGT come from the germline V gene. There are 15 residues in the CDR3.

The chain joins TRBV14 to TRBJ2-5; the D is unclear. The CDR3 is 15 amino acids. From germline, CDR1 is SGHDN and CDR2 FVKESK. Trimming left V 4 bases short and J 4 bases short, with 16 bases between. CDR3 amino acids: CASSPPRATTETQYF. As DNA, the CDR3 is TGTGCCAGCAGCCCTCCTAGGGCCACGACAGAGACCCAGTACTTC. The entire variable domain, with the rest obtained from reference TRBV14 and TRBJ2-5, is as follows: EAGVTQFPSHSVIEKGQTVTLRCDPISGHDNLYWYRRVMGKEIKFLLHFVKESKQDESGMPNNRFLAERTGGTYSTLKVQPAELEDSGVYFCASSPPRATTETQYFGPGTRLLVL.

This chain links TRBV6-1 with TRBJ1-5; D uncertain. The CDR3 length is 16 residues. Germline CDR1 is MNHNS and CDR2 is SASEGT. Deletions cut 7 bases from V and 1 base from J, with 17 bases between. This CDR3 reads CASKGQKGMSNQPQHF. The DNA for the CDR3 is TGTGCCAGCAAAGGGCAAAAAGGGATGAGCAATCAGCCCCAGCATTTT.

The chain is built from TRBV6-5 and TRBJ1-5; 9 bases agree with TRBD1. CDR1 is MNHEY, CDR2 SVGAGI, per germline. This CDR3 spans 18 amino acids. J was trimmed by 0 bases and V by 3 bases; bases with no gene match: 9. The CDR3 is CASSYSGQGRYSNQPQHF. The CDR3, as DNA: TGTGCCAGCAGTTATTCGGGACAGGGCAGATATAGCAATCAGCCCCAGCATTTT.

This clonotype was counted between two and nine times. This chain links TRBV7-6 with TRBJ2-7; TRBD2 matches at 8 bases. The CDR3 is 15 residues long. Germline V gene lookup returns CDR1 SGHVS and CDR2 FNYEAQ. With 0 bases clipped from V and 2 bases from J, the junction kept 3 bases outside the gene matches. CDR3 in amino acids: CASSLAGGRPYEQYF. CDR3 DNA: TGTGCCAGCAGCTTAGCAGGCGGGAGGCCCTACGAGCAGTACTTC.

The chain employs TRBV27 and TRBJ1-2; possible D gene TRBD1, 6 bases. The V end lost 8 bases, the J end lost 7 bases, and 20 bases lay between the germline ends. The CDR3 totals 14 residues. Looked up from germline, CDR1 is MNHEY and CDR2 is SMNVEV (reference sequence). The CDR3 nucleotides are TGTGCCAGCGCTGGGGACGGGACACTTTCTGGCTACACCTTC. Translated: CASAGDGTLSGYTF.

Only a few counts were recorded for this clonotype. J is TRBJ2-7 and V is TRBV6-6; maybe TRBD2 (6 bases). Trimming removed 2 bases from V and 5 bases from J, with 10 bases in between. The CDR3 sequence is 13 residues long. CDR1 MNHNY and CDR2 SVGAGI come from the germline V gene (reference sequence). Written as DNA, the CDR3 is TGTGCCAGCAGTTACAAGGGAGGCGACGAGCAGTACGTC. Protein sequence: CASSYKGGDEQYV.

The table lists this clonotype with a few counts. This chain's CDR3 is CASSWAGEDEQYV. CDR3 coding DNA: TGTGCCAGCAGCTGGGCGGGGGAAGACGAGCAGTACGTC. V is TRBV5-4 and J is TRBJ2-7, with 7 bases fitting TRBD2. Per germline, CDR1 SGHNT and CDR2 YYREEE (reference sequence). The junction had 5 bases not matched to a gene; V was cut back by 3 bases and J by 5 bases. The CDR3 consists of 13 residues.

This clonotype was detected a few times. The chain carries TRBV27 and TRBJ2-1, with TRBD2 identical over 7 bases. Trimming removed 1 base from V and 5 bases from J; junction bases left unmatched: 5. CDR3 size: 15 residues. CDR1 is MNHEY, CDR2 SMNVEV, per germline (reference sequence). CDR3 bases: TGTGCCAGCAGTTTATGGGGGGGAGGAAACAATGAGCAGTTCTTC. Protein product: CASSLWGGGNNEQFF.

This clonotype was recorded a few times. V is TRBV19 and J is TRBJ2-3; no definite D call. V was pared by 1 base and J by 4 bases, with 3 bases between. Germline CDR1 and CDR2: LNHDA and SQIVND (reference sequence). The CDR3 consists of 12 residues. In DNA, the CDR3 is TGTGCCAGTAGTATAGTTGCAGATACGCAGTATTTT. Encoded protein: CASSIVADTQYF.

In its sample, this clonotype was seen many times. The J gene is TRBJ2-7, the V gene TRBV7-9; weak D call: TRBD2 (5 bases). CDR3 length equals 14 residues. V was cut by 4 bases and J by 3 bases, with 13 bases left in between. Germline-derived CDR1 and CDR2 are SEHNR and FQNEAQ (reference sequence). In DNA, the CDR3 is TGTGCCAGCAGCTCCTCGGACTGGAGCTACGAGCAGTACGTC. Protein sequence: CASSSSDWSYEQYV.

In its sample, this clonotype was seen a few times. This chain connects TRBV7-9 to TRBJ2-7; D unclear. Germline V CDR1 and CDR2: SEHNR, FQNEAQ (reference sequence). The CDR3 consists of 17 residues. Trimming took off 5 bases at V and 0 bases at J, with 20 bases between the two ends. In nucleotides, the CDR3 is TGTGCCAGCAGCCCTCCGAGCACCTCTTGGCTCTCCTACGAGCAGTACTTC. Translating gives CASSPPSTSWLSYEQYF.